The 5 T cell receptor beta chains in this list originate from one sample, sequenced in a study of blood T cell repertoires in COVID-19. Sequencing used immunoSEQ multiplex PCR; TCRdb keeps in-frame clones, though not all of them. Of tens of thousands of clones detected, about 88% appear once; the ten largest clones hold roughly 1.3%. Sequencing used peripheral blood. The receptor source for this set is a man between 60 and 75 years old with acute or convalescent COVID-19.

This chain connects TRBV7-2 to TRBJ2-3, with 13 bases aligning to TRBD2. V trimming: 5 bases; J trimming: 3 bases; junction bases outside the gene matches: 8. Germline lookup yields CDR1 SGHTA and CDR2 FQGNSA. The CDR3 length is 17 residues. CDR3 sequence (DNA): TGTGCCAGCAGCCCCTCCTGGACTAGCGGGAGAACAGATACGCAGTATTTT. This encodes CASSPSWTSGRTDTQYF. Based on the CDR3 plus reference TRBV7-2 and TRBJ2-3, the full variable domain is GAGVSQSPSNKVTEKGKDVELRCDPISGHTALYWYRQSLGQGLEFLIYFQGNSAPDKSGLPSDRFSAERTGGSVSTLTIQRTQQEDSAVYLCASSPSWTSGRTDTQYFGPGTRLTVL.

This chain joins TRBV12-3 or TRBV12-4 and TRBJ1-2; TRBD1 matches at 7 bases. V lost 5 bases and J lost 8; bases outside the gene matches: 8. There are 13 residues in the CDR3. The DNA for the CDR3 is TGTGCCAGCAGTCCGCGAGGGACAGAAGGCTACACCTTC. It codes for CASSPRGTEGYTF.

The chain joins TRBV4-2 to TRBJ2-3, with 10 bases aligning to TRBD2. The CDR3 runs 16 residues. CDR1 is LGHNA, CDR2 YNFKEQ, per germline. Trimming took 1 base from V and 5 from J; bases not matched to a gene: 6. CDR3 nucleotide sequence: TGTGCCAGCAGCCAAGGCCTCGGGACTAGCGTAGATACGCAGTATTTT. It codes for CASSQGLGTSVDTQYF.

The V call is TRBV7-2, the J call TRBJ2-6, with D tentatively TRBD2 (5 bases). Germline CDR1 reads SGHTA; CDR2 reads FQGNSA. Trimming left V 1 base short and J 0 bases short, with 10 bases between. CDR3 length equals 17 residues. CDR3 in DNA: TGTGCCAGCAGCTTAGAGATAGGACTCTCTGGGGCCAACGTCCTGACTTTC. Protein sequence: CASSLEIGLSGANVLTF.

This chain links TRBV5-1 with TRBJ2-7, with D tentatively TRBD1 (7 bases). The V gene's germline CDR1 is SGHRS and CDR2 YFSETQ. V was pared by 5 bases and J by 0 bases, with 9 bases between. This CDR3 spans 13 amino acids. The CDR3 loop is CASSQGGSYEQYF. The CDR3 DNA reads as TGCGCCAGCAGTCAGGGGGGCTCCTACGAGCAGTACTTC.